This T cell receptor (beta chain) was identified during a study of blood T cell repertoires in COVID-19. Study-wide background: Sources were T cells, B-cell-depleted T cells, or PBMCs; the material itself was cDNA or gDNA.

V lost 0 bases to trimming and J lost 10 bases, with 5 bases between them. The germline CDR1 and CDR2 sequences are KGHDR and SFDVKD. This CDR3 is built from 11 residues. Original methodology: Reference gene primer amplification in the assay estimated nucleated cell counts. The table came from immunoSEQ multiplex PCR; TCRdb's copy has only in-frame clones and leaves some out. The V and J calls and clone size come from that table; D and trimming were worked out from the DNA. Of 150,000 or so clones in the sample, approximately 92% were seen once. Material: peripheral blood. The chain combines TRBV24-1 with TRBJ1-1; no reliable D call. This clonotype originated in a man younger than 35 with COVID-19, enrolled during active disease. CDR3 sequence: CATSDLGRAFF. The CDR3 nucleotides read TGTGCCACCAGTGATTTGGGGAGAGCTTTCTTT.